This T cell receptor beta chain was sequenced during a study of CD8 T cells in Susac syndrome. The CDR3 spans 16 residues. Trimming cost V 2 bases and J 8 bases, with 21 bases left between them. Germline V gene data show CDR1 as MNHNS and CDR2 as SASEGT. Study-level points and caveats: The study recognized that its TCR sequencing and HLA analysis covered a relatively small number of individuals.

CD8+ and CD4+ T cells from blood underwent TCR beta sequencing. Each multiple sclerosis control was a treatment-naive patient with relapsing-remitting disease that was either stable or active. This clonotype was seen just once. Its antigen is as yet unknown. The authors reverse transcribed about 0.5 to 1 ug RNA with random hexamers. Across 54 Vbeta and 13 Jbeta, TCR beta CDR3 was amplified with immunoSEQ multiplex PCR. TCRdb processed the immunoSEQ multiplex PCR reads anew with MiXCR; each CDR3 protein has one entry. The table shows approximately 71,000 distinct CDR3 sequences, with around 96% occurring only once.

This TCR was recovered from a human donor with multiple sclerosis. Sequencing was done on a sample of CD4+ T cells from PBMCs. This chain joins TRBV6-1 and TRBJ1-2; tentative D call: TRBD1 (5 bases). In nucleotides, the CDR3 is TGTGCCAGCAGTGAATTGGCCAGGGCCACTTTGTTGGGCTACACCTTC. This gives the protein CASSELARATLLGYTF.